This T cell receptor beta chain was identified during a study of T cell responses to AZD1222 COVID-19 vaccine (dated by TCRdb to about 2021). About the study as a whole: AZD1222 recipients given second doses at about 4 weeks or at about 12 weeks were pooled, since spike-specific TCR depth and breadth were not found to differ between the two schedules. A total of 230 or so trial participants underwent TCR sequencing, of whom some 210 received two doses of AZD1222 and approximately 25 received two doses of the MenACWY control vaccine. Trial participants were enrolled by age into 18-55, 56-69 and 70-plus year subgroups, with approximately 160, 26 and 62 TCR-sequenced participants respectively. Here is what the overall study found, with its caveats: Because no samples from the day 14 peak response were available, repertoires could be characterized only after the peak T cell response. Reportedly, close to half of the unique spike-specific TCRs recognized epitopes lying outside the regions that are mutated in the B.1.351 and B.1.1.7 variants. Participants were mostly white British, with more females than males. The authors suggested clonal diversity may have been underestimated. The vaccine-associated CD4 TCRs covered the entire spike protein, and the dominant responses fell in regions 160-218 and 743-854. After two AZD1222 doses, spike-specific TCR breadth and depth were significantly higher than at day 0 and than in MenACWY recipients. Only five to seven AZD1222 recipients were SARS-CoV-2 seropositive at baseline, limiting conclusions about previously exposed vaccinees. The 56-69-year group was small, and its depth increase did not reach significance, likely because of low power.

From a lookup of the germline V gene, CDR1 and CDR2 are SGHRS and YFSETQ. V loses 0 bases of germline sequence and J loses 3 bases, and the interval between the two ends is 7 bases. The CDR3 sequence holds 13 residues, the cysteine and phenylalanine included. Only the CDR3 DNA stays, 39 bases, in frame from base 1. The CDR3 regions of human TCRbeta chains were analyzed by immunosequencing. On the authors' methods: TCRs in the repertoires were matched against a reference library of SARS-CoV-2-specific TCRs that had been generated with the MIRA antigen-specificity platform. Breadth meant the fraction of unique TCRs that were SARS-CoV-2-associated, whereas depth meant the fraction of total T cells that were SARS-CoV-2-associated. Using the MIRA data, each spike-specific TCR was mapped to the spike region that the TCR reacts to and placed in a CD4 or CD8 class. Log10-transformed breadth and depth values were compared by one-way ANOVA with Sidak's multiple comparisons tests. Entries here come from immuneACCESS through TCRdb and include only in-frame sequences with V and J called. Some clones fail to appear in such tables; in the studies checked, an unresolved V gene covers under half of the shortfall, and the cause of the remainder is unknown. V and J calls and clone size follow that table, whereas D and trimming were derived from the DNA. The sample contains 150,000 to 200,000 clones, less than 95% of them found a single time. The ten top clones hold approximately 0.6% of the sample.

The sample's time point label is to be understood as: baseline before first vaccination. Samples from vaccinated people were obtained from the UK trials COV001 and COV002, which included a single-blind randomized controlled phase 2/3 trial of AZD1222 (ChAdOx1 nCoV-19) in healthy adults. Trial participant PBMC samples were collected at day 0 and day 28 after the second dose for TCRbeta chain sequencing. In regard to this clone: It lacks a known antigen. One base away there is no much larger clone; base qualities are not given.

This sequence uses TRBV5-1 and TRBJ2-7; TRBD2 is possibly the D segment (5 matching bases). The sequenced sample was peripheral blood, obtained on day 0 of AZD1222 vaccination. The sequence derives from an adult in good health. The CDR3 protein: CASSLGLNYEQYF. The DNA sequence follows: TGCGCCAGCAGCTTGGGACTAAACTACGAGCAGTACTTC.